These 2 T cell receptor beta chains came from one sample sequenced in a study of blood T cell repertoires in COVID-19. Produced via immunoSEQ multiplex PCR; TCRdb's table is partial and in-frame only. Of around 140,000 clones in the sample, approximately 80% were seen once. Input material: peripheral blood. These receptors were obtained from a man aged 60 to 69 with active or convalescent COVID-19.

This clone was seen more than once but under ten times. The chain has TRBV18 and TRBJ1-1, with 8 bases aligning to TRBD1. J lost 5 bases, V lost 6 bases, and 5 bases had no gene match. In germline, CDR1 is KGHSH, CDR2 LQKENI. The CDR3 sequence is 13 residues long. The CDR3 sequence: CASSLTGATEAFF. CDR3 nucleotide sequence: TGTGCCAGCTCCTTGACAGGGGCAACTGAAGCTTTCTTT.

J is TRBJ1-4 and V is TRBV5-6; a weak D match, TRBD1 (5 bases). CDR3 length equals 15 residues. V shed 2 bases and J shed 5 bases, with 13 bases lying between them. CDR1 SGHDT and CDR2 YYEEEE come from the germline V gene. The CDR3 sequence: CASSFQGLMNEKLFF. The CDR3, as DNA: TGTGCCAGCAGCTTCCAGGGACTGATGAATGAAAAACTGTTTTTT.